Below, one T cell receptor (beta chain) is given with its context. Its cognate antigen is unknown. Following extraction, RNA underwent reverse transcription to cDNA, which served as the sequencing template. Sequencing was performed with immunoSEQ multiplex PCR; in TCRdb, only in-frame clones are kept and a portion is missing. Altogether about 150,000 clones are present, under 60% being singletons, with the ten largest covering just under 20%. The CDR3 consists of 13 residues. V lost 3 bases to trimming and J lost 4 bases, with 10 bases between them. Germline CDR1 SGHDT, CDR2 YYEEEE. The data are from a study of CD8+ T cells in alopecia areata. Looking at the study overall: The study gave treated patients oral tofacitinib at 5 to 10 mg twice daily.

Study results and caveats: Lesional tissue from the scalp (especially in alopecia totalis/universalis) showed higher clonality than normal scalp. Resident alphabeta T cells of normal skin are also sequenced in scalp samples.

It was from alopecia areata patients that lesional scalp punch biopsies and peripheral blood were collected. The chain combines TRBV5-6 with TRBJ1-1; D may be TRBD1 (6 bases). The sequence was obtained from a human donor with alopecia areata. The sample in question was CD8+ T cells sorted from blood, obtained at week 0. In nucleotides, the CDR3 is TGTGCCAGCAGCTCAGGGGACACCACTGAAGCTTTCTTT. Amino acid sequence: CASSSGDTTEAFF.